The 13 T cell receptor beta chains below come from one sample, sequenced in a study of cytomegalovirus exposure and HLA in healthy donors. PCR amplification relied on 60 Vbeta primers (plus 13 Jbeta primers). Repertoires were generated with immunoSEQ multiplex PCR, while TCRdb's copy carries only in-frame clones and drops some. Its clone listing holds about 160,000 clones. Sequencing input: PBMCs. The receptors were sampled from a woman in her 50s in good health and CMV-seronegative.

V is TRBV9 and J is TRBJ2-1, with D possibly being TRBD1 (6 bases). V lost 0 bases, J lost 8 bases, and 15 bases lay in between. There are 15 residues in the CDR3. In germline, CDR1 is SGDLS, CDR2 YYNGEE. CDR3 coding DNA: TGTGCCAGCAGCGTAGGCCAGGGGAAACGTGATGAGCAGTTCTTC. Amino acids: CASSVGQGKRDEQFF.

This chain joins TRBV4-1 and TRBJ2-3; 10 bases fit TRBD2. V lost 1 base and J lost 5; bases outside the gene matches: 9. This CDR3 has 17 residues. Germline V gene data show CDR1 as MGHRA and CDR2 as YSYEKL. This CDR3 is CASSQVGNSGGKDTQYF. Written as DNA, the CDR3 is TGCGCCAGCAGCCAAGTTGGGAATAGCGGGGGGAAAGATACGCAGTATTTT.

The chain employs TRBV10-2 and TRBJ2-7, with 8 bases that match TRBD1. The V and J ends lost 5 bases and 4 bases, in that order; junction bases with no gene match: 10. The CDR3 spans 15 residues. Germline loops: CDR1 WSHSY, CDR2 SAAADI. For the CDR3, the DNA is TGCGCCAGCAGTCCTCCGAGGACAGGGAATTACGAGCAGTACTTC. Its translation is CASSPPRTGNYEQYF.

V usage is TRBV5-5 and J usage is TRBJ2-7; TRBD1 is a possible D gene (6 bases). V gave up 2 bases and J gave up 0 bases, with 15 bases separating them. From germline, CDR1 is SGHKS and CDR2 YYEKEE (reference sequence). The CDR3 has 16 residues. The CDR3 nucleotides read TGTGCCAGCAGCTTTTCAATACGGACAGACTCCTACGAGCAGTACTTC. This gives the protein CASSFSIRTDSYEQYF.

The chain employs TRBV5-1 and TRBJ2-6, with TRBD1 matching 9 bases. V shed 2 bases and J 4 bases; nucleotides not matched to a gene: 4. The germline gives CDR1 SGHRS, CDR2 YFSETQ. This CDR3 comprises 16 residues. In DNA, the CDR3 is TGCGCCAGCAGCTTACAGGGGGCGCCGGGGGCCAACGTCCTGACTTTC. It codes for CASSLQGAPGANVLTF.

J is TRBJ1-2 and V is TRBV6-5, with D tentatively TRBD1 (6 bases). This CDR3 contains 13 residues. Germline V gene sequence: CDR1 MNHEY, CDR2 SVGAGI. The V and J ends lost 7 bases and 6 bases respectively, with 15 bases between them. The CDR3 here is CASTRGQFDGYTF. DNA of the CDR3: TGTGCCAGCACTCGCGGACAGTTTGATGGCTACACCTTC.

The chain couples TRBV10-3 to TRBJ1-2; 7 bases fit TRBD1. The CDR3 length is 13 residues. Losses at the gene ends were 6 bases for V and 9 bases for J; bases not matched to a gene: 10. Germline values: CDR1 ENHRY, CDR2 SYGVKD. In DNA form, the CDR3 reads TGTGCCATCAGGGAGACAGGGTTTGAAAGCTACACCTTC. This sequence encodes CAIRETGFESYTF.

The chain has TRBV2 and TRBJ1-1; D unresolved. CDR1 SNHLY and CDR2 FYNNEI come from the germline V gene. The CDR3 spans 14 residues. Trimming pared 4 bases from V and 2 bases from J, leaving 11 bases between. The CDR3 loop reads CASSGGGKNTEAFF. The CDR3 DNA reads TGTGCCAGCAGTGGAGGCGGAAAAAACACTGAAGCTTTCTTT.

The V gene is TRBV5-8, the J gene TRBJ1-6; TRBD1 matches at 9 bases. The germline CDR1 and CDR2 sequences are SGHTS and YDEGEE. CDR3 size: 18 residues. V dropped 3 bases and J dropped 6; count of bases not matched to a gene: 13. In DNA, the CDR3 is TGTGCCAGCAGCTCGACAAGGACAGGGGCGACCTTTAATTCACCCCTCCACTTT. The encoded protein is CASSSTRTGATFNSPLHF.

The V call is TRBV28, the J call TRBJ1-6, with D possibly matching TRBD1 (6 bases). CDR3 length: 14 amino acids. Germline V lookup: CDR1 MDHEN, CDR2 SYDVKM. V dropped 7 bases and J dropped 10 bases, with 17 bases sitting between them. The CDR3 DNA sequence: TGTGCCAGCAATCTGGACAGAATCGGATCACCCCTCCACTTT. It yields the protein CASNLDRIGSPLHF.

This chain links TRBV30 with TRBJ2-2; D is unresolved. Trimming removed 0 bases at V and 4 bases at J, with 9 bases between. This CDR3 has 14 residues. Germline lookup yields CDR1 GTSNPN and CDR2 SVGIG (reference sequence). The CDR3 spells CAWSVRSATGELFF. CDR3 nucleotide sequence: TGTGCCTGGAGTGTACGGTCCGCCACCGGGGAGCTGTTTTTT.

The chain couples TRBV28 to TRBJ2-1; maybe TRBD2 (6 bases). There are 17 residues in the CDR3. CDR1 and CDR2 from the germline V gene are MDHEN and SYDVKM. V gave up 2 bases and J gave up 4 bases, with 18 bases separating them. The CDR3 DNA reads as TGTGCCAGCAGTTTAGGTCTAGCGCGAAATTCTTACAATGAGCAGTTCTTC. This codes for CASSLGLARNSYNEQFF. The full variable domain, with the rest looked up from reference TRBV28 and TRBJ2-1, is DVKVTQSSRYLVKRTGEKVFLECVQDMDHENMFWYRQDPGLGLRLIYFSYDVKMKEKGDIPEGYSVSREKKERFSLILESASTNQTSMYLCASSLGLARNSYNEQFFGPGTRLTVL.

This sequence joins TRBV9 and TRBJ1-1; no clear D gene. Trimming cost V 6 bases and J 1 base, with 10 bases left between them. Per germline, CDR1 SGDLS and CDR2 YYNGEE. CDR3 length: 13 residues. As DNA, the CDR3 is TGTGCCAGCACGGCAGGCCGGAACACTGAAGCTTTCTTT. Its protein is CASTAGRNTEAFF.